This T cell receptor (beta chain) was identified in a study of T cells in Graves' hyperthyroidism and ophthalmopathy. Study outcomes and limitations: Appearing also in blood were most of the thyroid clonotypes expanded above 0.001.

V gave up 6 bases and J gave up 5 bases; unmatched junction bases: 6. The germline gives CDR1 MNHEY, CDR2 SVGAGI. CDR3 length: 14 residues. In its sample, this clonotype was seen many times. The antigen is undetermined. Amplification yielded TCR beta CDR3 regions, with RNA transcripts as the source. HTBI primers were the set used in a first-round RT-PCR of the TCR CDR3. One entry per CDR3 protein results from TCRdb running MiXCR on the multiplex PCR reads. The top ten hold about 8% of the sample, which has a few hundred thousand distinct CDR3 sequences, about half seen once. V usage is TRBV6-5 and J usage is TRBJ1-4, with TRBD1 matching 7 bases. The source is a woman younger than 30 with Graves' hyperthyroidism. Source material: peripheral blood or thyroid tissue (not recorded which). The CDR3 is CASSATGRNEKLFF. The CDR3 DNA sequence: TGTGCCAGCAGCGCGACAGGGAGGAATGAAAAACTGTTTTTT.